This T cell receptor (beta chain) was sequenced during a study of neurological immune-mediated disorders. 5'RACE with 10-nucleotide random UMIs generated the cDNA. MiXCR was run by TCRdb on the 5' RACE reads, yielding one entry per CDR3 protein. Among 25,000 to 30,000 distinct CDR3 sequences listed, about 3.5% were seen once. V lost 5 bases, J lost 3 bases, and 13 bases stayed unmatched. The CDR3 loop spans 15 amino acids. Per the germline V gene, CDR1 is DFQATT and CDR2 is SNEGSKA (reference sequence). This clonotype was recorded many times. The rearrangement joins TRBV20-1 to TRBJ2-7, with 7 nucleotides matching TRBD2. This TCR was recovered from a woman aged 30 to 39 with multiple sclerosis. The specimen sequenced was PBMCs. CDR3 bases: TGCAGTGCTCCCCCCTCTAGCGGAGGGTTCTACGAGCAGTACTTC. This encodes CSAPPSSGGFYEQYF.